This TCR beta chain was captured in a study of T cell repertoires in cytomegalovirus infection. At the level of the study: Public signatures in TCR beta pointed to CMV infection and matching HLA type. General study findings and limits: Cumulated frequencies of public TCR beta families served to identify carriers of CMV plus the relevant HLA. HLA-C-restricted CMV-specific TCR beta clonotypes were dominant in the ex vivo response.

V was shortened by 6 bases and J by 9 bases, with 11 bases between the two germline ends. Germline assignment: CDR1 ENHRY and CDR2 SYGVKD. CDR3 length: 11 amino acids. This clonotype has only a few counts. Its specificity is not known. TCRdb reanalysed the reads using MiXCR and keeps one entry per CDR3 protein. The sample comprises around 900,000 distinct CDR3 sequences, about a third of which are singletons, and more than 13% rests with the top ten. This sequence was found in a human donor in good health (CMV status not recorded). Some clones in this sample may be carry-over from other donors' samples. Sequenced material: cultured CD8+ T cells from PBMCs, taken from culture after CMV antigen stimulation. This chain connects TRBV10-3 to TRBJ1-1; a possible D gene is TRBD1 (5 bases). In DNA, the CDR3 is TGTGCCATCAGGGTCAGGGAGAAAGCTTTCTTT. It translates to CAIRVREKAFF.